This is a list of T cell receptor beta chains from one sample in a study of cytomegalovirus exposure and HLA in healthy donors. Repertoires were generated with immunoSEQ multiplex PCR, while TCRdb's copy carries only in-frame clones and drops some. Among a few hundred thousand clones listed, roughly 70% were seen once. Sequenced input: PBMCs. These receptors were taken from a woman aged 25-40 years in good health and CMV-seronegative. Each CDR3 is given with its conserved first and last residue. D genes are given only for firm matches. Some rows mark clone size as missing; the rest say once, few, many or name a class of expanded clone.

TRBJ2-7 | TRBD1 | TRBV15 | NA | TGTGCCACCAAACAGGGGCCGAACTCCTACGAGCAGTACTTC | CATKQGPNSYEQYF
TRBJ2-2 | TRBD2 | TRBV9 | NA | TGTGCCATCAGCGTAAGGACTAGCGGGACTGCGAACACCGGGGAGCTGTTTTTT | CAISVRTSGTANTGELFF
TRBJ2-3 | NA | TRBV7-6 | NA | TGTGCCAGCAGCTTAGTTCAGTTCCACACGGATACGCAGTATTTT | CASSLVQFHTDTQYF
TRBJ1-4 | TRBD1 | TRBV18 | NA | TGTGCCAGCTCACCGTCCCGGGACAGGGCCCGGGAGGAAAAACTGTTTTTT | CASSPSRDRAREEKLFF
TRBJ2-7 | NA | TRBV9 | NA | TGTGCCAGCAGCAAAGACCGGACACAGGGTTCCTACGAGCAGTACTTC | CASSKDRTQGSYEQYF
TRBJ2-7 | TRBD2 | TRBV10-3 | NA | TGTGCCATCAGTGAGGGAAGCGGGGGGGCTTACGAGCAGTACTTC | CAISEGSGGAYEQYF
TRBJ1-5 | NA | TRBV5-3 | NA | TGTGCCAGCAGCTTGGAAGCCGATCAGCCCCAGCATTTT | CASSLEADQPQHF
TRBJ1-2 | NA | TRBV14 | NA | TGTGCCAGCAGCCAAGAAACTAGTGGGATCGGCTACACCTTC | CASSQETSGIGYTF
TRBJ1-1 | NA | TRBV6-5 | NA | TGTGCCAGCAGTTACCGGGGGGCTGAAGCTTTCTTT | CASSYRGAEAFF
TRBJ2-7 | TRBD2 | TRBV6-1 | NA | TGTGCCACCAATCTTCTTAGCGGGAGTTCCTACGAGCAGTACTTC | CATNLLSGSSYEQYF
TRBJ2-7 | TRBD2 | TRBV4-1 | NA | TGTGCCAGCAGCCAAGAAACTAGCGAGTCCTACGAGCAGTACTTC | CASSQETSESYEQYF
TRBJ2-7 | TRBD1 | TRBV5-6 | NA | TGTGCCAGCAGCTTGGGGGACGGGACAGGGTCTCCGGGAGAGCAGTACTTC | CASSLGDGTGSPGEQYF
TRBJ2-3 | NA | TRBV7-6 | NA | TGTGCCAGCAGCTCCGGGTTGGTAGATACGCAGTATTTT | CASSSGLVDTQYF
TRBJ2-7 | NA | TRBV10-1 | NA | TGCGCCAGCAGTGTTGGCGGGACCCTCTACGAGCAGTACTTC | CASSVGGTLYEQYF
TRBJ2-1 | TRBD2 | TRBV4-1 | NA | TGCGCCAGCAGCCAAGAATCCCGGACTAGCGAAATCGATGAGCAGTTCTTC | CASSQESRTSEIDEQFF
TRBJ1-1 | NA | TRBV29-1 | few | TGCAGCGCCAGGTTTTTGGCTGAAGCTTTCTTT | CSARFLAEAFF
TRBJ2-3 | NA | TRBV2 | NA | TGTGCCAGCGTGCGGACGGGGAGCACAGATACGCAGTATTTT | CASVRTGSTDTQYF
TRBJ1-4 | NA | TRBV5-6 | few | TGTGCCAGCAGCTTGGTTGGCAGACTTAATGAAAAACTGTTTTTT | CASSLVGRLNEKLFF
TRBJ2-7 | TRBD2 | TRBV5-1 | NA | TGCGCCAGCGGCATCGGACTAGCGGACTACGAGCAGTACTTC | CASGIGLADYEQYF
TRBJ1-6 | TRBD1 | TRBV29-1 | NA | TGCAGCGTCAGGGACAGCCAAGCTTCACCCCTCCACTTT | CSVRDSQASPLHF
TRBJ1-1 | NA | TRBV19 | NA | TGTGCCAGTAGGTCAGGATCCGAAGCTTTCTTT | CASRSGSEAFF
TRBJ2-1 | TRBD2 | TRBV5-3 | NA | TGTGCCAGAAGCTTCCGGCGGGGGGGGAGCTCCTACAATGAGCAGTTCTTC | CARSFRRGGSSYNEQFF
TRBJ1-2 | NA | TRBV7-6 | once | TGTGCCAGCAGCTTAGGCCCGGGGGGAAGTAACTATGGCTACACCTTC | CASSLGPGGSNYGYTF
TRBJ1-2 | NA | TRBV7-6 | NA | TGTGCCAGCAGCTTTGCAGGGTATCTTGGCTACACCTTC | CASSFAGYLGYTF
TRBJ2-1 | TRBD2 | TRBV9 | few | TGTGCCAGCAGTCCGCGGGGGGACAATGAGCAGTTCTTC | CASSPRGDNEQFF
TRBJ2-1 | NA | TRBV29-1 | NA | TGCAGCGTTGTCCCAGGGGCCGAGCAGTTCTTC | CSVVPGAEQFF
TRBJ2-7 | TRBD2 | TRBV6-5 | NA | TGTGCCAGCAGTTACTCGGGGCCAGCGGGAGCGGAAGAGCAGTACTTC | CASSYSGPAGAEEQYF
TRBJ1-5 | NA | TRBV4-1 | NA | TGCGCCAGCAGTCCGGACAGTCTAAATCAGCCCCAGCATTTT | CASSPDSLNQPQHF
TRBJ2-5 | TRBD1 | TRBV2 | NA | TGTGCCAGCAGTCGACAGGGGGTACAAGAGACCCAGTACTTC | CASSRQGVQETQYF
TRBJ2-7 | TRBD2 | TRBV7-9 | NA | TGTGCCAGCAGCCGGACTAGCGGTCTCTCCTACGAGCAGTACTTC | CASSRTSGLSYEQYF
TRBJ2-5 | NA | TRBV5-1 | NA | TGCGCCAGCAGCTTGGACGGGATGCCGACCCAGTACTTC | CASSLDGMPTQYF
TRBJ2-7 | TRBD1 | TRBV9 | NA | TGTGCCAGCAGCGTAGAGACAGGGTCACTCGTCGAGCAGTACTTC | CASSVETGSLVEQYF
TRBJ2-1 | TRBD2 | TRBV6-5 | NA | TGTGCCGCTAGCGGGAGCTCCTACAATGAGCAGTTCTTC | CAASGSSYNEQFF
TRBJ1-2 | TRBD1 | TRBV5-1 | once | TGCGCCAGCAGCTCAGTCCGGGACAGGGGCTACACCTTC | CASSSVRDRGYTF
TRBJ2-2 | NA | TRBV18 | NA | TGTGCCAGCTCACCACAGGAGCAGGGCACCGGGGAGCTGTTTTTT | CASSPQEQGTGELFF
TRBJ2-2 | NA | TRBV7-9 | few | TGTGCCATTACAGGGTTGGCCGGGGAGCTGTTTTTT | CAITGLAGELFF
TRBJ2-7 | TRBD1 | TRBV5-4 | NA | TGTGCCAGCAGCATGGACAGGTCCTCCTACGAGCAGTACTTC | CASSMDRSSYEQYF
TRBJ1-4 | NA | TRBV21-1 | NA | TGTGCCAGCAGCAAAGTTCGGACTCGTAGTGAAAAACTGTTTTTT | CASSKVRTRSEKLFF
TRBJ2-3 | NA | TRBV7-2 | few | TGTGCCAGCAGCTTACTATTCACAGATACGCAGTATTTT | CASSLLFTDTQYF
TRBJ1-3 | NA | TRBV30 | NA | TGTGCCTGGAGTGTACGGGTAGGCCCTGGAAACACCATATATTTT | CAWSVRVGPGNTIYF
TRBJ1-2 | NA | TRBV19 | NA | TGTGCCACGTCGGGGGGAACTCCCTACTATGGCTACACCTTC | CATSGGTPYYGYTF
TRBJ2-2 | NA | TRBV4-2 | NA | TGTGCCAGCAGCCAAGATCAGAACACCGGGGAGCTGTTTTTT | CASSQDQNTGELFF
TRBJ1-2 | NA | TRBV4-2 | NA | TGTGCCAGCAGCCAAGTGCTACAGTCAAACTATGGCTACACCTTC | CASSQVLQSNYGYTF
TRBJ2-3 | TRBD2 | TRBV4-2 | NA | TGTGCCAGCAGCCAAGTGATGGGTAGCGGGCGCACAGATACGCAGTATTTT | CASSQVMGSGRTDTQYF
TRBJ1-1 | NA | TRBV11-2 | NA | TGTGCCAGCAGCTTGCTTCGGTCCGGCGGCACTGAAGCTTTCTTT | CASSLLRSGGTEAFF
TRBJ1-2 | NA | TRBV6-5 | NA | TGTGCCAGCAGCGGACAGATGAATCCTAACTATGGCTACACCTTC | CASSGQMNPNYGYTF
TRBJ1-1 | NA | TRBV11-2 | NA | TGTGCCAGCAGCTCCCGGGTACTTGGTTTGGTAACTGAAGCTTTCTTT | CASSSRVLGLVTEAFF
TRBJ2-7 | TRBD2 | TRBV29-1 | NA | TGCAGCGTAGCCGGGACTAGAGACTTCGGCTCCTACGAGCAGTACTTC | CSVAGTRDFGSYEQYF
TRBJ1-3 | TRBD1 | TRBV7-2 | NA | TGTGCCAGCAGCCCGGGACAGGGGGCGGGAAACACCATATATTTT | CASSPGQGAGNTIYF
TRBJ2-3 | TRBD2 | TRBV9 | few | TGTGCCAGCAGCGCCACTGACGGGGGGGCAAATACGCAGTATTTT | CASSATDGGANTQYF
TRBJ2-7 | TRBD2 | TRBV11-2 | NA | TGTGCCAGCAGCCCTCGGTCTAGCGGCTACGAGCAGTACTTC | CASSPRSSGYEQYF
TRBJ2-5 | NA | TRBV7-9 | NA | TGTTCCAGCAGCTTAGGGGGGCCAATGGAGACCCAGTACTTC | CSSSLGGPMETQYF
TRBJ1-1 | NA | TRBV19 | NA | TGTGCCAGTAGTACCCATGGCGGAAAGAACACTGAAGCTTTCTTT | CASSTHGGKNTEAFF
TRBJ2-5 | TRBD2 | TRBV11-2 | NA | TGTGCCAGCAGCTTCCAGGCTAGCGGGAGGGCCCCAGAGACCCAGTACTTC | CASSFQASGRAPETQYF
TRBJ2-1 | TRBD2 | TRBV5-6 | few | TGTGCCAGCAGCAGGACTAGCGGAACCTCCTACAATGAGCAGTTCTTC | CASSRTSGTSYNEQFF
TRBJ2-6 | TRBD2 | TRBV2 | NA | TGTGCCGGGGCTAGCGGGGGCTCTGGGGCCAACGTCCTGACTTTC | CAGASGGSGANVLTF
TRBJ1-5 | NA | TRBV6-1 | few | TGTGCCAGCAGTGAAGACCAGGGTTTTGATCAGCCCCAGCATTTT | CASSEDQGFDQPQHF
TRBJ2-3 | TRBD2 | TRBV18 | NA | TGTGCCAGCTCACTAAGAACTAGCGGGGCATCAGATACGCAGTATTTT | CASSLRTSGASDTQYF
TRBJ2-7 | NA | TRBV30 | NA | TGTGCCTGGAGTGTCCAGGGTTCATACGAGCAGTACTTC | CAWSVQGSYEQYF